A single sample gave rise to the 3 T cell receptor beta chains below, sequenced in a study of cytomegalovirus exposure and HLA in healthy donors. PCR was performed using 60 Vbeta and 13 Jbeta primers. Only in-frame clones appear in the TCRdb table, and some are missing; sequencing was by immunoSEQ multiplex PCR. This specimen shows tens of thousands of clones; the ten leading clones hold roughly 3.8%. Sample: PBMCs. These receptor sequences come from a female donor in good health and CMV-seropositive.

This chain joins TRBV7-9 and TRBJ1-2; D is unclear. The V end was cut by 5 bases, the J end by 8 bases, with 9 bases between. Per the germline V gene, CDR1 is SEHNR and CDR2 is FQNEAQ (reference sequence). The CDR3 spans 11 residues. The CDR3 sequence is CASSAQVGYTF. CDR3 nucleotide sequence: TGTGCCAGCAGCGCTCAGGTGGGCTACACCTTC.

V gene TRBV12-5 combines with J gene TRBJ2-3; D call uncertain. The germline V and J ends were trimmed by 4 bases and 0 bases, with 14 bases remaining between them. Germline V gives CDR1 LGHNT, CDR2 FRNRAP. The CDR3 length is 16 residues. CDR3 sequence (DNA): TGTGCTAGTGGTTCCGCAGTTCCGTCTAGCACAGATACGCAGTATTTT. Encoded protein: CASGSAVPSSTDTQYF. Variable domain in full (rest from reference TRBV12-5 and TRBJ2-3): DARVTQTPRHKVTEMGQEVTMRCQPILGHNTVFWYRQTMMQGLELLAYFRNRAPLDDSGMPKDRFSAEMPDATLATLKIQPSEPRDSAVYFCASGSAVPSSTDTQYFGPGTRLTVL.

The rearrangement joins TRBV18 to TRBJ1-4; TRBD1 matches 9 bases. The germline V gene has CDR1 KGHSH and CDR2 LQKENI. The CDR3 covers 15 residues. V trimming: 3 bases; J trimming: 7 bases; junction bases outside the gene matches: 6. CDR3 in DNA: TGTGCCAGCTCACCCAGGACAGGGGCCGTTGAAAAACTGTTTTTT. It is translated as CASSPRTGAVEKLFF. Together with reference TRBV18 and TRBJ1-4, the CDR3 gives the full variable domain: NAGVMQNPRHLVRRRGQEARLRCSPMKGHSHVYWYRQLPEEGLKFMVYLQKENIIDESGMPKERFSAEFPKEGPSILRIQQVVRGDSAAYFCASSPRTGAVEKLFFGSGTQLSVL.